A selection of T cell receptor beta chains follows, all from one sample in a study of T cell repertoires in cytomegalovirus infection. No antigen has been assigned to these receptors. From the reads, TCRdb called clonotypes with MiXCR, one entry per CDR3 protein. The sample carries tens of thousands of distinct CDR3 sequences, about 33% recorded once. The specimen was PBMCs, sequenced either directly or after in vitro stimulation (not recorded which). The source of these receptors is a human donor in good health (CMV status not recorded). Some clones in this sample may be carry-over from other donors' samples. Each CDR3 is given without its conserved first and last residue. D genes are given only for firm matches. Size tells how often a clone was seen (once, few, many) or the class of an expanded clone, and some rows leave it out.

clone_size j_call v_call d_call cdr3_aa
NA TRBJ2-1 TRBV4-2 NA ASSPDVTYNEQF
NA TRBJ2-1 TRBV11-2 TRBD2 ASSRLSGRGPNEQF
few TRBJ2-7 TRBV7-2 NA ASSLVASDTYEQY
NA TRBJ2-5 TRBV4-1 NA ASSAPLKETQY
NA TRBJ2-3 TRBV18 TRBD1 ASSRQGPDEDTQY
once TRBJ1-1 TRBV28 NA ASSLDPSAEMNTEAF
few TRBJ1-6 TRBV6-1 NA ASSYGADQNNSPLH
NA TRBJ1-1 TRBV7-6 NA ASSVLATYSEAF
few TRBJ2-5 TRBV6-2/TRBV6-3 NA ASSYGLGREETQY
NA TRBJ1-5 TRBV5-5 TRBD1 ASSLTGVVTAQH
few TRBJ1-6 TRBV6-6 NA ASSYSDRSSYNSPLH
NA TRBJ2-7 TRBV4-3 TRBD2 ASSQDSGILYEQY
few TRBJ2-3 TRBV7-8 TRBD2 ASSFGLAGASSTDTQY
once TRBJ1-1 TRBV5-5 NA ASSLNQPVLSNTEAF
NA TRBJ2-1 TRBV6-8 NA ATLLPPFYNEQF
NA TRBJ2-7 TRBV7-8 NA ASSPSPKGRGEQY
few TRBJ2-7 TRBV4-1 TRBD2 ASSQDETSGSLYEQY
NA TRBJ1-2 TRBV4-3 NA ASSVRDGRIVYGYT
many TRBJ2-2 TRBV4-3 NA ASSQVLAGTGELF
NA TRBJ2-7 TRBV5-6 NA ASSFRQYSYEQY
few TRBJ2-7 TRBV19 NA ASSNSEGWNEQY
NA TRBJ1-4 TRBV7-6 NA ASSLEGTREKLF
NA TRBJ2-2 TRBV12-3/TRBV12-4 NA ASSSLRGGDTGELF